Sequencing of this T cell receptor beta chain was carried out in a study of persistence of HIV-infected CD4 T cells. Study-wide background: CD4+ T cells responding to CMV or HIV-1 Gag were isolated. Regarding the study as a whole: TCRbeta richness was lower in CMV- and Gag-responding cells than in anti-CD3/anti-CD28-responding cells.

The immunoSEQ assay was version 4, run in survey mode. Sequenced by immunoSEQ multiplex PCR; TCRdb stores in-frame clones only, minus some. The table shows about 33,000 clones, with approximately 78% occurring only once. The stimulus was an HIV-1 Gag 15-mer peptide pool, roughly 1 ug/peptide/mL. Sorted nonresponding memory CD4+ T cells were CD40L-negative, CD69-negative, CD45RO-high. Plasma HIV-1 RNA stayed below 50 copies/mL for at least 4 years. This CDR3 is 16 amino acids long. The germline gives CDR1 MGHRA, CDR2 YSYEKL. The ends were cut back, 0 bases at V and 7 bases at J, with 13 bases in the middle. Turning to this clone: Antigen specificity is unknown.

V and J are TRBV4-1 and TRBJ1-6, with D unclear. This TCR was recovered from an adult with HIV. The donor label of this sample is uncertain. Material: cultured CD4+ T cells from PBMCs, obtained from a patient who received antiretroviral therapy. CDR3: CASSQEVATPNSPLHF. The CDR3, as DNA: TGCGCCAGCAGCCAAGAGGTAGCAACCCCAAATTCACCCCTCCACTTT.